Each of the 8 T cell receptor beta chains below was sequenced from the same sample in a study of blood T cell repertoires in COVID-19. Method: immunoSEQ multiplex PCR; TCRdb's copy keeps in-frame clones and lacks some. The data show a few hundred thousand clones, with roughly 87% seen just once and less than 2.5% held by the top ten. The specimen sequenced was peripheral blood. The receptors here all came from a man between 18 and 29 years old with active or convalescent COVID-19.

The chain combines TRBV6-4 with TRBJ1-6, with D hard to call. The V end lost 8 bases, the J end lost 10 bases, and 12 bases lay between the germline ends. The CDR3 is made up of 12 amino acids. Germline V gives CDR1 MRHNA, CDR2 SNTAGT. This chain's CDR3 is CASEGRGSPLHF. CDR3 DNA: TGTGCCAGCGAAGGGCGGGGATCACCCCTCCACTTT.

The chain recombines TRBV11-2 with TRBJ1-4; D gene ambiguous. The CDR3 sequence is 16 residues long. CDR1 and CDR2 from the germline V gene are SGHAT and FQNNGV. Between the trimmed V and J ends, which lost 0 bases and 3 bases, there was a span of 11 bases. The CDR3 DNA follows: TGTGCCAGCAGCTTAGAGACACCTATACCTAATGAAAAACTGTTTTTT. Residues: CASSLETPIPNEKLFF.

V and J are TRBV25-1 and TRBJ2-3; D possibly corresponds to TRBD2 (5 bases). The CDR3 totals 14 residues. The V end lost 0 bases, the J end lost 4 bases, and 8 bases lay between the germline ends. The germline V gene has CDR1 MGHDK and CDR2 SYGVNS. The CDR3 nucleotides read TGTGCCAGCAGTGAATATACGCGGGCAGATACGCAGTATTTT. Its translation: CASSEYTRADTQYF.

The CDR3 DNA follows: TGTGCCAGCAGCTTACGAGGGGGCACTGAAGCTTTCTTT. This encodes CASSLRGGTEAFF. The rearrangement joins TRBV11-2 to TRBJ1-1, with D maybe TRBD1 (6 bases). This CDR3 region has 13 residues. V was trimmed by 2 bases and J by 4 bases, leaving 8 bases between them. Germline CDR1 SGHAT, CDR2 FQNNGV.

V is TRBV10-1 and J is TRBJ2-1, with 12 bases matching TRBD2. CDR1 is WNHNN, CDR2 SYGVQD, per germline (reference sequence). The V gene end was trimmed by 6 bases and the J gene end by 5 bases; junction bases not matched to a gene: 8. This CDR3 has 16 residues. The CDR3 DNA reads TGCGCCAGCAGCCGCTCCGGACTAGCGGGAAACAATGAGCAGTTCTTC. Translated: CASSRSGLAGNNEQFF.

The chain is built from TRBV5-1 and TRBJ2-1; TRBD2 matches 13 bases. V lost 3 bases to trimming and J lost 6 bases; unmatched junction nucleotides: 6. The CDR3 is 16 amino acids. Germline CDR1 SGHRS, CDR2 YFSETQ. The CDR3 spells CASSSGGLAGFNEQFF. The CDR3 DNA sequence: TGCGCCAGCAGCTCTGGGGGACTAGCGGGATTCAATGAGCAGTTCTTC.

This chain uses TRBV7-9 with TRBJ2-3, with D maybe TRBD2 (7 bases). Looked up from germline, CDR1 is SEHNR and CDR2 is FQNEAQ (reference sequence). The CDR3 totals 15 residues. The ends were cut back, 3 bases at V and 2 bases at J, with 12 bases in the middle. The CDR3 DNA is TGTGCCAGCAGCTTCGGGGGGCCTTCCACAGATACGCAGTATTTT. It encodes CASSFGGPSTDTQYF.

V is TRBV28 and J is TRBJ2-1; unclear D gene. CDR1 and CDR2 from the germline V gene are MDHEN and SYDVKM. The CDR3 sequence is 12 residues long. V lost 5 bases, J lost 2 bases, and 4 bases lay in between. CDR3 protein: CASSDTYNEQFF. The CDR3 nucleotides read TGTGCCAGCAGTGACACCTACAATGAGCAGTTCTTC.